These 3 T cell receptor beta chains were all obtained from the same sample, sequenced in a study of blood T cell repertoires in COVID-19. TCRdb keeps only in-frame clones here, not all; method: immunoSEQ multiplex PCR. The sample yields about 330,000 clones, approximately 89% seen once. The specimen was PBMCs or T cells enriched from blood (not recorded which). The receptors here all came from a young woman who had recovered from COVID-19.

This clone was counted between two and nine times. V gene TRBV19 combines with J gene TRBJ1-5; TRBD1 aligns across 9 bases. Trimming cost V 7 bases and J 2 bases; bases outside gene matches: 3. This CDR3 has 14 amino acids. Germline V gene data show CDR1 as LNHDA and CDR2 as SQIVND (reference sequence). CDR3 residues: CASKQGAGNQPQHF. The CDR3 DNA sequence: TGTGCCAGTAAACAGGGGGCGGGCAATCAGCCCCAGCATTTT. The complete variable domain, with remaining parts taken from reference TRBV19 and TRBJ1-5, reads DGGITQSPKYLFRKEGQNVTLSCEQNLNHDAMYWYRQDPGQGLRLIYYSQIVNDFQKGDIAEGYSVSREKKESFPLTVTSAQKNPTAFYLCASKQGAGNQPQHFGDGTRLSIL.

The chain has TRBV11-2 and TRBJ1-5; 8 bases line up with TRBD1. J lost 9 bases, V lost 1 base, and 5 bases had no gene match. The CDR3 extends over 14 amino acids. Germline V gene data show CDR1 as SGHAT and CDR2 as FQNNGV. DNA of the CDR3: TGTGCCAGCAGCTTAGGGACAGGGAGCGGGCCCCAGCATTTT. Its translation is CASSLGTGSGPQHF.

The chain employs TRBV29-1 and TRBJ1-2, with D perhaps matching TRBD1 (6 bases). The CDR3 totals 13 residues. Germline V gives CDR1 SQVTM, CDR2 ANQGSEA. Trimming left V 6 bases short and J 6 bases short, with 17 bases between. CDR3 in DNA: TGCAGCGTGGGAGGGGGAAGGCAGGATGGCTACACCTTC. As protein: CSVGGGRQDGYTF.